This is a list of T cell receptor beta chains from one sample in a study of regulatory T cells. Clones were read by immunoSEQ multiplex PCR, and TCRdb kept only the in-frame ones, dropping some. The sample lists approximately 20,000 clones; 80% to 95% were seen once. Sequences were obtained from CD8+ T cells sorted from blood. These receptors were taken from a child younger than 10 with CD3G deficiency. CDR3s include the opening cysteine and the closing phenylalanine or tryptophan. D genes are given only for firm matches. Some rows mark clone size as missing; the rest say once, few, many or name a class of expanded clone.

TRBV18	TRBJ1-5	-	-	TGTGCCAGCTCACCTACCAATCAGCCCCAGCATTTT	CASSPTNQPQHF
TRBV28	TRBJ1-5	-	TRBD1	TGTGCCAGCAGTTTACTACAGGGGGCGAATCAGCCCCAGCATTTT	CASSLLQGANQPQHF
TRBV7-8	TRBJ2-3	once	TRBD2	TGTGCCAGCAGCTTAGTTGTAGGGACTACTTCATCGGATACGCAGTATTTT	CASSLVVGTTSSDTQYF
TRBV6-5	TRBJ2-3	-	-	TGTGCCAGCAGTTACTCCTCCACAGATACGCAGTATTTT	CASSYSSTDTQYF
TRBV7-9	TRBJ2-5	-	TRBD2	TGTGCCAGCAGCCCTGGGACTAGCGGGAGGGCCTTCTACCAAGAGACCCAGTACTTC	CASSPGTSGRAFYQETQYF
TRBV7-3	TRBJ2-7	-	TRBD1	TGTGCCAGCAGCTTGATGGAACAGGGGCGGGAGCAGTACTTC	CASSLMEQGREQYF
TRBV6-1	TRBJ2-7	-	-	TGTGCCAGCAGTGAAGTAGCTAGCTCCTACGAGCAGTACTTC	CASSEVASSYEQYF
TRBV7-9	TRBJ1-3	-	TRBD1	TGTGCCAGCAGCCGGACAGGGACGATACCCTCTGGAAACACCATATATTTT	CASSRTGTIPSGNTIYF
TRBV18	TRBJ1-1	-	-	TGTGCCAGCTCACCACGTAATCGGGGGGGGAAGAACACTGAAGCTTTCTTT	CASSPRNRGGKNTEAFF
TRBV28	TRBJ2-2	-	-	TGTGCCAGCGGTAGTACTAGAGAGAACACCGGGGAGCTGTTTTTT	CASGSTRENTGELFF
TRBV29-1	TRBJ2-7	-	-	TGCAGCGGTTACCCACCCATTACCCGGGACGGAATTTGGTACGAGCAGTACTTC	CSGYPPITRDGIWYEQYF
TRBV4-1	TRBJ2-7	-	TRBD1	TGCGCCAGCAGCGGCCGAGGGGGACAGGGTCTACTCAACGAGCAGTACTTC	CASSGRGGQGLLNEQYF
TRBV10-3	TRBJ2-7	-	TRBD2	TGTGCCATCAGTGCCGCGGGAGATAAGGGCGAGCAGTACTTC	CAISAAGDKGEQYF
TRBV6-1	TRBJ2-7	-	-	TGTGCCAGCAGGGGGAATACCGCCTACGAGCAGTACTTC	CASRGNTAYEQYF
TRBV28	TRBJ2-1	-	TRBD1	TGTGCCAGCAGTTCACAGGGGCTCGAAATTTACAATGAGCAGTTCTTC	CASSSQGLEIYNEQFF
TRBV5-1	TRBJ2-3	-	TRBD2	TGCGCCAGCAGCTGGACTAGCGGGACTGGAGATACGCAGTATTTT	CASSWTSGTGDTQYF
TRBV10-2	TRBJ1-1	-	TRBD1	TGCGCCAGCGGAGAGGACAGGGAAGCTTTCTTT	CASGEDREAFF
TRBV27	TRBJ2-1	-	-	TGTGCCAGCAGTTTCTACCCTCCCTGGGGTAGCGTGAACAATGAGCAGTTCTTC	CASSFYPPWGSVNNEQFF
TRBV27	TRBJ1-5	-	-	TGTGCCAGCAGTCCCCGCGGTGGGCAGCCCCAGCATTTT	CASSPRGGQPQHF
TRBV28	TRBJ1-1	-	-	TGTGCCAGCAGTGAGACCGGGACACACAAGAACACTGAAGCTTTCTTT	CASSETGTHKNTEAFF
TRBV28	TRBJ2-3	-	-	TGTGCCAGCAGTTCCGTAGATACGCAGTATTTT	CASSSVDTQYF
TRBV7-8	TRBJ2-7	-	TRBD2	TGTGCCAGCAGCTCCGACGGGGGGGGAAGTGCGGACGAGCAGTACTTC	CASSSDGGGSADEQYF
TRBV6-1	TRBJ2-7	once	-	TGTGCCAGCAGGAAGCTGAATGGCGGCCCCTACGAGCAGTACTTC	CASRKLNGGPYEQYF
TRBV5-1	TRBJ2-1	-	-	TGCGCCAGCAGTCCATGGGTCGGGAATGAGCAGTTCTTC	CASSPWVGNEQFF
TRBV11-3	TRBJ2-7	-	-	TGTGCCAGCAGCCTGGACGGCTACCACTACGAGCAGTACTTC	CASSLDGYHYEQYF
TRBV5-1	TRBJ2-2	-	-	TGCGCCAGCAGCTTGGATTGGCTGGCCGGGGAGCTGTTTTTT	CASSLDWLAGELFF
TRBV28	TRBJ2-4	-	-	TGTGCCAGCAGTTCGTACAGGGGAGGAGACATTCAGTACTTC	CASSSYRGGDIQYF
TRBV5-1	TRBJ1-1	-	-	TGCGCCAGCAGCCGGTTAGTTAACACTGAAGCTTTCTTT	CASSRLVNTEAFF
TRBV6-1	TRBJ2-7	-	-	TGTGCCAGCAGCTTGACCCCATCCTACGAGCAGTACTTC	CASSLTPSYEQYF
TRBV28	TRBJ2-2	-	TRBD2	TGTGCGACTAGCGGGTCGAACACCGGGGAGCTGTTTTTT	CATSGSNTGELFF
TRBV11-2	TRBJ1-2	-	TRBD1	TGTGCCAGCAGCTTAGTGGTCAGGGGGCGCGTTGGCTACACCTTC	CASSLVVRGRVGYTF
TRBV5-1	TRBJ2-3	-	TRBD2	TGCGCCAGCAGCTTAGGGGTTAGCGGGGCAGATACGCAGTATTTT	CASSLGVSGADTQYF
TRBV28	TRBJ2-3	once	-	TGTGCCAGCAGTTCCGGACAGAACACAGATACGCAGTATTTT	CASSSGQNTDTQYF
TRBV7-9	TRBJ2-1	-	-	TGTGCCAGCAGCTTAAGTGGGGGCGATGAGCAGTTCTTC	CASSLSGGDEQFF
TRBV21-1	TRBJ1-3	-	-	TGTGCCAGCATGAGCAGGAGCTCTGGAAACACCATATATTTT	CASMSRSSGNTIYF
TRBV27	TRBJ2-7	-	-	TGTGCCAGCAGCTTACTGAGCTACGAGCAGTACTTC	CASSLLSYEQYF
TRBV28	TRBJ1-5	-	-	TGTGCCAGCAGTTTACCCGGGTACGATCAGCCCCAGCATTTT	CASSLPGYDQPQHF
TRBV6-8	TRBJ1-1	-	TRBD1	TGTGCCAGCAGCCACCCGGACAGGGGGCTGGGCACTGAAGCTTTCTTT	CASSHPDRGLGTEAFF
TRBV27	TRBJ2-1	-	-	TGTGCCAGCAGTTTAAGAGGGAACAATGAGCAGTTCTTC	CASSLRGNNEQFF
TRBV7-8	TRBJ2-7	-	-	TGTGCCAGCAGCTTATGGGCAGGGCCAGCGGCCGAGCAGTACTTC	CASSLWAGPAAEQYF
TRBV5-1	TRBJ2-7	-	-	TGCGCCAGCAGCCTCTTGGGGCCCTTCTACGAGCAGTACTTC	CASSLLGPFYEQYF
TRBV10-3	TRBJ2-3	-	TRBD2	TGTGCCATCAGCACGGGACTACCAGATACGCAGTATTTT	CAISTGLPDTQYF
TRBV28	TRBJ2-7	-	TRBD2	TGTGCCAGCAGTTTAGCGGGAGCAGTCTCCTACGAGCAGTACTTC	CASSLAGAVSYEQYF
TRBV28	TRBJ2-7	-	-	TGTGCCAGCAGTCCCACAGGGTTGGCCTACGAGCAGTACTTC	CASSPTGLAYEQYF
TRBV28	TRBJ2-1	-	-	TGTGCCAGCAGTTTAGCGGGGACCACTCCAAATGAGCAGTTCTTC	CASSLAGTTPNEQFF
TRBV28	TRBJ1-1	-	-	TGTGCCAGCAGCCCCATTGGGCTGTTAAGGGAAGCTTTCTTT	CASSPIGLLREAFF
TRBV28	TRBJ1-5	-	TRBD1	TGTGCCAGCAGTTTCCAGTGGGACAGTAATCAGCCCCAGCATTTT	CASSFQWDSNQPQHF
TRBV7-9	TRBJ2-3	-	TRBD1	TGTGCCAGCAGCTTCTGGGACAGCCAGGTCACAGATACGCAGTATTTT	CASSFWDSQVTDTQYF
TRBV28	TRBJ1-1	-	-	TGTGCCAGCAGCCCCGGGCCTCTGGCTGAAGCTTTCTTT	CASSPGPLAEAFF
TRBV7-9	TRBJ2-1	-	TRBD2	TGTGCCAGCAGCTCCAATCATCGGGGGGAGACCTACAATGAGCAGTTCTTC	CASSSNHRGETYNEQFF
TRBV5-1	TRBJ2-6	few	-	TGCGCCAGCAGCTTGACAGGGAACTGGGCCAACGTCCTGACTTTC	CASSLTGNWANVLTF
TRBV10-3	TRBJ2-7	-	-	TGTGCCATCAGTGAGCCCGATCGGGGTCACGAGCAGTACTTC	CAISEPDRGHEQYF
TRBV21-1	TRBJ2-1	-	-	TGTGCCAGCAGCGGGCGGGGGCAGGGGGATCGACGAGAGCAGTTCTTC	CASSGRGQGDRREQFF
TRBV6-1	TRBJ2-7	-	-	TGTGCCAGCAAGGGCCTCAGCTACGAGCAGTACTTC	CASKGLSYEQYF
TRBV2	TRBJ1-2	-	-	TGTGCCAGCACCGGACAACTCTCTGGCTACACCTTC	CASTGQLSGYTF
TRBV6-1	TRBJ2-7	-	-	TGTGCCAGCAGTGCCAGGAGCTCCTACGAGCAGTACTTC	CASSARSSYEQYF
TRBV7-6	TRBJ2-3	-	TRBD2	TGTGCCAGCAGCCCGGGGACTAGCGGGAGTCCGTCGCAGTATTTT	CASSPGTSGSPSQYF